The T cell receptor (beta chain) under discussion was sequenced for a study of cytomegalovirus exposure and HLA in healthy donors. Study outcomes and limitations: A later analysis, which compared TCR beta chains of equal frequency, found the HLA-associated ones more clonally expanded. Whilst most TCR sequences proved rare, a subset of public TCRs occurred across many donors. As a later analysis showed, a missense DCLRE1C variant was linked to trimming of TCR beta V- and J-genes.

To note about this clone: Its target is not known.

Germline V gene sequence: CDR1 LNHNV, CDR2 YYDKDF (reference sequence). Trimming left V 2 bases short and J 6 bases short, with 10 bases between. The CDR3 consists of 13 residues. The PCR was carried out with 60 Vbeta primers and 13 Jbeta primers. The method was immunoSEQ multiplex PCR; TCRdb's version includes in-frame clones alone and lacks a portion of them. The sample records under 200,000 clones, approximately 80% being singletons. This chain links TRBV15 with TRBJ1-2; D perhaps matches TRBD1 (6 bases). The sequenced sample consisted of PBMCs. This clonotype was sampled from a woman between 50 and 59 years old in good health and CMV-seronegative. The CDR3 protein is CATSRLQGDGYTF. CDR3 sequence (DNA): TGTGCCACCAGCAGACTACAGGGAGATGGCTACACCTTC.